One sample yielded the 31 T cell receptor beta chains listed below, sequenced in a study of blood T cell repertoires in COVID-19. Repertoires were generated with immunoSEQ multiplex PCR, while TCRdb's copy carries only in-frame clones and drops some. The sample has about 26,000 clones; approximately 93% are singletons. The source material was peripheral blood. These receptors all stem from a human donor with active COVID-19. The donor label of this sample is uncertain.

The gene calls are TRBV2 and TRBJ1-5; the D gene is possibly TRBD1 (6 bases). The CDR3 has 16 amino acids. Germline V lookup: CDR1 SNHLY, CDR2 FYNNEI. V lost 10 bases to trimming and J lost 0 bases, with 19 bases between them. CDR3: CATTRGGPLSNQPQHF. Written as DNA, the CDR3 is TGTGCCACCACTAGGGGGGGACCCCTTAGCAATCAGCCCCAGCATTTT.

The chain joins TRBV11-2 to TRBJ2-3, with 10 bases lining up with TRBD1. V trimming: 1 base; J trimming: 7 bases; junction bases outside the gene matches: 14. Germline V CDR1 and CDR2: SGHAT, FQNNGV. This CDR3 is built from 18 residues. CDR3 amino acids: CASSLVFASTGGTNTQYF. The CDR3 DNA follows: TGTGCCAGCAGCTTAGTTTTTGCTTCGACAGGGGGCACGAATACGCAGTATTTT.

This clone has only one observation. CDR3 sequence: CASSSGRGPSYEQYF. CDR3 nucleotide sequence: TGTGCCAGTAGTAGCGGCAGGGGGCCTTCCTACGAGCAGTACTTC. J is TRBJ2-7 and V is TRBV19; 8 bases fit TRBD1. From germline, CDR1 is LNHDA and CDR2 SQIVND (reference sequence). V dropped 4 bases and J dropped 1; count of bases not matched to a gene: 6. The CDR3 totals 15 residues.

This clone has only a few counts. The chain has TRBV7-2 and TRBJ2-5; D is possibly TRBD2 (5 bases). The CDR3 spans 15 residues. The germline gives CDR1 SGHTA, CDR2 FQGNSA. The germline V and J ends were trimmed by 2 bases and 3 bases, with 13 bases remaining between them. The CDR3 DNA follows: TGTGCCAGCAGCTTAATCTGGACTGAGAAAGAGACCCAGTACTTC. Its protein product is CASSLIWTEKETQYF.

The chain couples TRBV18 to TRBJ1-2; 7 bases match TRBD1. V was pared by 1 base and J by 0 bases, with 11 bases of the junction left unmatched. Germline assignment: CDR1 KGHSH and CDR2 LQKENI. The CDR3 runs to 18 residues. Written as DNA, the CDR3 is TGTGCCAGCTCACCACAAGTTCAGGCAGGGGGAACTAACTATGGCTACACCTTC. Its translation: CASSPQVQAGGTNYGYTF.

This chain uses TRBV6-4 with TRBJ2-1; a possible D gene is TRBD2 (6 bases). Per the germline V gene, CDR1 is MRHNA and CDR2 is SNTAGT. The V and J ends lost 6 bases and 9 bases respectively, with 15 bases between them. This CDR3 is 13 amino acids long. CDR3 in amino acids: CASRGDFHGEQFF. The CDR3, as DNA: TGTGCCAGCAGGGGGGACTTTCATGGTGAGCAGTTCTTC.

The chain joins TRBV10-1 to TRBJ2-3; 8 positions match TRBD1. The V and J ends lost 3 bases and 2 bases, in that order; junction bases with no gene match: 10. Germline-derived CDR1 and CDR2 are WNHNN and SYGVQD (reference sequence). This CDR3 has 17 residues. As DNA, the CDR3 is TGCGCCAGCAGTGACCCCGGGACAGGTTCTTTCACAGATACGCAGTATTTT. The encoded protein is CASSDPGTGSFTDTQYF.

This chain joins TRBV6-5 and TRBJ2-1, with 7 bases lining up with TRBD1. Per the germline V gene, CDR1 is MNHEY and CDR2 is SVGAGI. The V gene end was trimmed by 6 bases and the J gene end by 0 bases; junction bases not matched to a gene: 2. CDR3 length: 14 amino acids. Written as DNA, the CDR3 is TGTGCCAGCAGGAGACAGGGCTCCTACAATGAGCAGTTCTTC. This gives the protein CASRRQGSYNEQFF.

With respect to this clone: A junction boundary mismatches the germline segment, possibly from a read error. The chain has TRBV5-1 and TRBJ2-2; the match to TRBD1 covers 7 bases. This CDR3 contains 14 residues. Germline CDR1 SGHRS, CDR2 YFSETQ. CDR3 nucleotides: TGCGCCAGCGGCTTGGCAGGGGGCACCGGGGAGCTGTTTTTT. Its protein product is CASGLAGGTGELFF.

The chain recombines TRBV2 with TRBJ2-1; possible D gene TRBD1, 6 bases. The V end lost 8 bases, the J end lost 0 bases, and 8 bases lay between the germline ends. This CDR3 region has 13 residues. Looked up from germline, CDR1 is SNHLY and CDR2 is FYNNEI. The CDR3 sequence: CASRDNSYNEQFF. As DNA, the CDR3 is TGTGCCAGCCGGGACAACTCCTACAATGAGCAGTTCTTC.

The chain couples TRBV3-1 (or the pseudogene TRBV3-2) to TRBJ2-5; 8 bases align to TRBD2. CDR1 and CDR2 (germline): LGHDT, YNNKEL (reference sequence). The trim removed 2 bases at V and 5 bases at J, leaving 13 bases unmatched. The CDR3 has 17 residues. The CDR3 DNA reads TGTGCCAGCAGCCAACCCCTGGAAATAGCGGGAATCGAGACCCAGTACTTC. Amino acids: CASSQPLEIAGIETQYF.

CDR3 sequence reads: CASSMAGASGANVLTF. In DNA, the CDR3 is TGTGCCAGTAGTATGGCGGGGGCCTCTGGGGCCAACGTCCTGACTTTC. V usage is TRBV19 and J usage is TRBJ2-6; perhaps TRBD2 as D (7 bases). V shed 3 bases and J shed 0 bases, with 9 bases lying between them. Germline V gives CDR1 LNHDA, CDR2 SQIVND (reference sequence). CDR3 length: 16 amino acids.

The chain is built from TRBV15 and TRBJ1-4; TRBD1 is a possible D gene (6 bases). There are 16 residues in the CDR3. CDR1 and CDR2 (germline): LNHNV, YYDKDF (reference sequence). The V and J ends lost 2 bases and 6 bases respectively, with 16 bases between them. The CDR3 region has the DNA TGTGCCACCAGCAGATCCCAGGGGATTAGTGATGAAAAACTGTTTTTT. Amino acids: CATSRSQGISDEKLFF.

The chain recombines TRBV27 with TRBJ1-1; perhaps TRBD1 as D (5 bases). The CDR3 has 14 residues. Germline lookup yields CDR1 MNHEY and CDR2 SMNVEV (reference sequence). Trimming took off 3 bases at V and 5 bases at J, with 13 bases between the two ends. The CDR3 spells CASSFLAGKTEAFF. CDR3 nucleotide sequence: TGTGCCAGCAGTTTTCTGGCAGGGAAGACTGAAGCTTTCTTT.

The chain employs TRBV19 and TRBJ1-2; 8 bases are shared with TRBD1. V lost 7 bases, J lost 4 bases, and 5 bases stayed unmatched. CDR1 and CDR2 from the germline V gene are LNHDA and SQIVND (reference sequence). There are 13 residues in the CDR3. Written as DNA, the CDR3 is TGTGCCAGTACCTACAGGGGGGGCTATGGCTACACCTTC. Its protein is CASTYRGGYGYTF.

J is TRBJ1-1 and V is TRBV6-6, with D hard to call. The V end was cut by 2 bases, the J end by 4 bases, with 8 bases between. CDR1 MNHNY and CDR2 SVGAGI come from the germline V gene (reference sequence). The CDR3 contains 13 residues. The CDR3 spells CASSYEQSTEAFF. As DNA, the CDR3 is TGTGCCAGCAGTTACGAACAGTCCACTGAAGCTTTCTTT.

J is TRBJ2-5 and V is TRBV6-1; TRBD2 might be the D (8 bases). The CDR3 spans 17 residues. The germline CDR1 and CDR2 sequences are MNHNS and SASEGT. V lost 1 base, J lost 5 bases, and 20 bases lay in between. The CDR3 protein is CASSEGAGGTGEETQYF. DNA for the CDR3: TGTGCCAGCAGTGAAGGGGCGGGAGGCACAGGGGAGGAGACCCAGTACTTC.

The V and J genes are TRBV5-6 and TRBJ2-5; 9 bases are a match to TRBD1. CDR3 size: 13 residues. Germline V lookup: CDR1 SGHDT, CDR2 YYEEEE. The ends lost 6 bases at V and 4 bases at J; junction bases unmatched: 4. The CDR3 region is CASTVQGAETQYF. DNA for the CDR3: TGTGCCAGCACTGTACAGGGGGCAGAGACCCAGTACTTC.

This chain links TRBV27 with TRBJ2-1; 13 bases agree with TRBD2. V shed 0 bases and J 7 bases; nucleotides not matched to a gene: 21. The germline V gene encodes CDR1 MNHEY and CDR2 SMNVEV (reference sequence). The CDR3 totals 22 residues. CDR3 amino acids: CASSLSNPGLAGPGIRGNEQFF. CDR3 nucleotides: TGTGCCAGCAGTTTATCAAACCCGGGACTAGCGGGACCTGGGATTAGGGGGAATGAGCAGTTCTTC.

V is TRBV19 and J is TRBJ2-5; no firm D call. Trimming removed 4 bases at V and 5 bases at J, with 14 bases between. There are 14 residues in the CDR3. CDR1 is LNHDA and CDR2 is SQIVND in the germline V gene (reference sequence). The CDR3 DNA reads TGTGCCAGTAGTAGGCGAACGGGTTTCGAGACCCAGTACTTC. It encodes CASSRRTGFETQYF.

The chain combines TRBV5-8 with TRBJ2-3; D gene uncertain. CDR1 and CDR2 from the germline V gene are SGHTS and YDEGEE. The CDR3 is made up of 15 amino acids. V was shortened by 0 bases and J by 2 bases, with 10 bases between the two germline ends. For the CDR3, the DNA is TGTGCCAGCAGCTTGGCCGTATATTCCACAGATACGCAGTATTTT. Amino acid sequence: CASSLAVYSTDTQYF.

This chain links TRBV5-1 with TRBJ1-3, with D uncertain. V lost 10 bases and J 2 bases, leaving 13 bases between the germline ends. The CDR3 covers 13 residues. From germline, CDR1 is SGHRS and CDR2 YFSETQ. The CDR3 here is CASHNPPGNTIYF. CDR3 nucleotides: TGCGCCTCACATAATCCCCCTGGAAACACCATATATTTT.

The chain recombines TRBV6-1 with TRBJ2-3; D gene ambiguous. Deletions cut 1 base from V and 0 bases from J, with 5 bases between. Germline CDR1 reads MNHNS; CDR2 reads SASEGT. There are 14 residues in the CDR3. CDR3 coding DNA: TGTGCCAGCAGTGAAGGCTATAGCACAGATACGCAGTATTTT. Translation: CASSEGYSTDTQYF.

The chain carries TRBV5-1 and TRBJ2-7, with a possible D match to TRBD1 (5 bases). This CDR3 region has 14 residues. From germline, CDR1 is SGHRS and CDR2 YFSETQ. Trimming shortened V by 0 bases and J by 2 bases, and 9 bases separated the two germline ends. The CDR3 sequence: CASSLVDSPYEQYF. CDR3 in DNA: TGCGCCAGCAGCTTGGTTGACAGCCCCTACGAGCAGTACTTC.

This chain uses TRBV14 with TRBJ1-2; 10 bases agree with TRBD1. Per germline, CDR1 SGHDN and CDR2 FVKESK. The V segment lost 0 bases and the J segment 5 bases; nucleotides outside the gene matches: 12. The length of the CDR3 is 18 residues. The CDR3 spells CASSQDELGTGDGYGYTF. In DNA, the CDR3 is TGTGCCAGCAGCCAAGATGAGCTCGGGACAGGGGATGGGTATGGCTACACCTTC.

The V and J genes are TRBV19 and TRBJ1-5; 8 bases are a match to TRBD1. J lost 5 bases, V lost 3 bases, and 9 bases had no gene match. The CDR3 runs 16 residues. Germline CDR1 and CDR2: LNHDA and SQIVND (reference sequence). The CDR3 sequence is CASSIEGLTGDQPQHF. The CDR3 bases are TGTGCCAGTAGTATCGAGGGGTTGACAGGGGATCAGCCCCAGCATTTT.

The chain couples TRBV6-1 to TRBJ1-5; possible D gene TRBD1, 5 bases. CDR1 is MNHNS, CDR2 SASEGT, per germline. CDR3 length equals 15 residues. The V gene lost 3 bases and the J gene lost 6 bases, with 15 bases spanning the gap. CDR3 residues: CASSDPRGGRQPQHF. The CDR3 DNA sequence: TGTGCCAGCAGTGACCCCCGGGGGGGACGTCAGCCCCAGCATTTT.

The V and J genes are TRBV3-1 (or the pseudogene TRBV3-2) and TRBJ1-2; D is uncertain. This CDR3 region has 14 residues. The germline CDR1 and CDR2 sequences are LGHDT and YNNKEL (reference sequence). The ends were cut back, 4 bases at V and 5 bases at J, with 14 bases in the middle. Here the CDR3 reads CASSPGRERYGYTF. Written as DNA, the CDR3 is TGTGCCAGCAGCCCGGGGAGGGAAAGGTATGGCTACACCTTC.

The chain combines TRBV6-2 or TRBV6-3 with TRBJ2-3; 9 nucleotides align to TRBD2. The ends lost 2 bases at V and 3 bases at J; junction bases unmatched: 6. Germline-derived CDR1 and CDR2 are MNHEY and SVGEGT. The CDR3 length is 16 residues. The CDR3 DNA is TGTGCCAGCAGTTACAGCAGCGGGGGGAGTACAGATACGCAGTATTTT. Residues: CASSYSSGGSTDTQYF.

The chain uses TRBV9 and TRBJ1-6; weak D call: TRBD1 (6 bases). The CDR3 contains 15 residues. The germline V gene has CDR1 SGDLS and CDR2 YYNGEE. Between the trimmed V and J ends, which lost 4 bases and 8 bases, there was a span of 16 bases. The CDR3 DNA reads TGTGCCAGCAGCCCCAGGGGATTCGGGTATTCACCCCTCCACTTT. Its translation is CASSPRGFGYSPLHF.

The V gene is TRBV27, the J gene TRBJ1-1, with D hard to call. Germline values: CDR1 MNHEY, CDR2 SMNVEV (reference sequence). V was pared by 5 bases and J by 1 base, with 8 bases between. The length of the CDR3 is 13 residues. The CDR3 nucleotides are TGTGCCAGCAGTGTTATTAAGAACACTGAAGCTTTCTTT. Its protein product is CASSVIKNTEAFF.